This T cell receptor beta chain was captured by sequencing in a study of T and B cells in COVID-19 patients. This clonotype qualifies as medium-sized. Blood genomic DNA input for TRB amplification was about 240-550 ng. V was shortened by 6 bases and J by 0 bases, with 11 bases between the two germline ends. The length of the CDR3 is 15 residues. Germline lookup yields CDR1 MRHNA and CDR2 SNTAGT. Multiplex PCR with BIOMED2 TRB-A/B primer pools amplified TRB rearrangements. MiXCR, run by TCRdb on the multiplex PCR reads, gives a single entry per CDR3 protein. This sample yields thousands of distinct CDR3 sequences, of which approximately 22% are seen a single time; about 3.6% belongs to the top ten.

The receptor was isolated from a human donor who had recovered from COVID-19. The rearrangement uses TRBV6-4 and TRBJ2-2; weak D call: TRBD1 (6 bases). Input material: blood. CDR3 nucleotides: TGTGCCAGCAGGCGAGGGGGACCGAACACCGGGGAGCTGTTTTTT. Protein product: CASRRGGPNTGELFF.